Presented here are 16 T cell receptor beta chains from one specimen sequenced in a study of cytomegalovirus exposure and HLA in healthy donors. Profiling relied on immunoSEQ multiplex PCR, and the TCRdb table lists in-frame clones only, not all of them. The sample consists of about 270,000 clones, 80% to 90% of them appearing once. Specimen: PBMCs. The receptors originated from a woman aged 18-29 years in good health and CMV-seronegative.

This clone was detected once. V usage is TRBV10-3 and J usage is TRBJ2-3, with 11 bases aligning to TRBD2. CDR1 and CDR2 (germline): ENHRY, SYGVKD. The CDR3 loop spans 14 amino acids. Germline trimming cut 11 bases from V and 3 bases from J; bases unmatched to any gene: 7. CDR3 bases: TGTGCCGCCCGACTAGCGGGAAATACAGATACGCAGTATTTT. Amino acids: CAARLAGNTDTQYF.

The chain is built from TRBV6-5 and TRBJ2-5; 7 nucleotides line up with TRBD1. In germline, CDR1 is MNHEY, CDR2 SVGAGI. This CDR3 is 13 amino acids long. V dropped 2 bases and J dropped 7; count of bases not matched to a gene: 4. For the CDR3, the DNA is TGTGCCAGCAGTTACAGGGGGCTGGGGACCCAGTACTTC. Amino acids: CASSYRGLGTQYF.

The rearrangement uses TRBV7-2 and TRBJ1-1; maybe TRBD1 (5 bases). V lost 3 bases to trimming and J lost 4 bases, with 12 bases between them. The germline gives CDR1 SGHTA, CDR2 FQGNSA. This CDR3 has 14 residues. The CDR3 region has the DNA TGTGCCAGCAGCTTCCAGGGAAAGGGCACTGAAGCTTTCTTT. Translation gives CASSFQGKGTEAFF.

The rearrangement uses TRBV6-5 and TRBJ1-1, with 8 bases aligning to TRBD1. With 3 bases clipped from V and 1 base from J, the junction kept 4 bases outside the gene matches. The length of the CDR3 is 15 residues. Germline CDR1 reads MNHEY; CDR2 reads SVGAGI. CDR3 amino acids: CASSYVGTGNTEAFF. CDR3 sequence (DNA): TGTGCCAGCAGTTATGTTGGGACAGGGAACACTGAAGCTTTCTTT.

This rearrangement joins TRBV7-9 to TRBJ2-7, with TRBD2 identical over 9 bases. V was clipped by 5 bases and J by 2 bases; unmatched bases: 4. Germline values: CDR1 SEHNR, CDR2 FQNEAQ (reference sequence). This CDR3 comprises 14 residues. As DNA, the CDR3 is TGTGCCAGCAGCACATTAGCGGGAGCCTACGAGCAGTACTTC. Translation gives CASSTLAGAYEQYF.

V is TRBV6-1 and J is TRBJ1-5; 8 bases are shared with TRBD1. CDR1 and CDR2 from the germline V gene are MNHNS and SASEGT. The junction had 6 bases not matched to a gene; V was cut back by 7 bases and J by 13 bases. This CDR3 has 11 residues. The CDR3 nucleotides are TGTGCCAGCACCCCGGACAGGGATCAGCATTTT. It translates to CASTPDRDQHF.

This clone showed up just a few times. CDR3 loop: CASSPTQLNTEAFF. In DNA form, the CDR3 reads TGTGCCAGCTCACCAACACAGTTGAACACTGAAGCTTTCTTT. The chain joins TRBV18 to TRBJ1-1, with D unresolved. Trimming removed 2 bases at V and 0 bases at J, with 7 bases between. Germline-derived CDR1 and CDR2 are KGHSH and LQKENI. The CDR3 has 14 residues. Looking up the rest from reference TRBV18 and TRBJ1-1 gives the full variable domain: NAGVMQNPRHLVRRRGQEARLRCSPMKGHSHVYWYRQLPEEGLKFMVYLQKENIIDESGMPKERFSAEFPKEGPSILRIQQVVRGDSAAYFCASSPTQLNTEAFFGQGTRLTVV.

The chain employs TRBV5-6 and TRBJ1-4; unclear D gene. The CDR3 is 12 amino acids. Germline values: CDR1 SGHDT, CDR2 YYEEEE. V was clipped by 0 bases and J by 6 bases, with 3 bases between them. The CDR3 loop is CASSLVDEKLFF. The CDR3 DNA is TGTGCCAGCAGCTTGGTCGATGAAAAACTGTTTTTT.

The chain combines TRBV9 with TRBJ2-5; D ambiguous. Trimming left V 0 bases short and J 3 bases short, with 9 bases between. The CDR3 extends over 14 amino acids. Looked up from germline, CDR1 is SGDLS and CDR2 is YYNGEE. As DNA, the CDR3 is TGTGCCAGCAGCGTAGATGTAGCAAAAGAGACCCAGTACTTC. It yields the protein CASSVDVAKETQYF.

The J gene is TRBJ2-5, the V gene TRBV5-4; D gene uncertain. Germline V CDR1 and CDR2: SGHNT, YYREEE (reference sequence). This CDR3 has 15 residues. V dropped 0 bases and J dropped 2 bases, with 11 bases sitting between them. CDR3 residues: CASSLVGGLQETQYF. The DNA for the CDR3 is TGTGCCAGCAGCTTGGTTGGCGGCTTACAAGAGACCCAGTACTTC.

The chain links TRBV30 to TRBJ1-4; unclear D gene. This CDR3 region has 12 residues. Germline CDR1 is GTSNPN and CDR2 is SVGIG (reference sequence). The ends were cut back, 0 bases at V and 11 bases at J, with 10 bases in the middle. CDR3: CAWSVRTPKLFF. CDR3 nucleotide sequence: TGTGCCTGGAGTGTACGAACTCCTAAACTGTTTTTT.

V is TRBV19 and J is TRBJ1-2, with TRBD1 matching 7 bases. CDR1 is LNHDA and CDR2 is SQIVND in the germline V gene (reference sequence). The CDR3 consists of 14 residues. J lost 1 base, V lost 8 bases, and 7 bases had no gene match. In DNA form, the CDR3 reads TGTGCCAGTGGCGTAGACAGGGATAACTATGGCTACACCTTC. Amino acid sequence: CASGVDRDNYGYTF.

The V call is TRBV30, the J call TRBJ2-1, with D possibly TRBD1 on 5 matching bases. Per the germline V gene, CDR1 is GTSNPN and CDR2 is SVGIG (reference sequence). The CDR3 has 14 residues. The V end was cut by 4 bases, the J end by 2 bases, with 12 bases between. The CDR3 bases are TGTGCCTGGAAGTGGGGCGGACCCTACAATGAGCAGTTCTTC. The encoded protein is CAWKWGGPYNEQFF.

The chain carries TRBV2 and TRBJ2-1; 8 nucleotides agree with TRBD2. Losses at the gene ends were 6 bases for V and 4 bases for J; bases not matched to a gene: 5. Germline V gives CDR1 SNHLY, CDR2 FYNNEI. This CDR3 region has 14 residues. CDR3 in amino acids: CASRVGLDYNEQFF. The DNA of the CDR3 is TGTGCCAGCAGGGTGGGACTAGATTACAATGAGCAGTTCTTC.

This chain connects TRBV18 to TRBJ2-3; D not resolved. Deletions cut 6 bases from V and 6 bases from J, with 7 bases between. This CDR3 is 11 amino acids long. Germline CDR1 and CDR2: KGHSH and LQKENI. CDR3 region: CASSPEDTQYF. The DNA for the CDR3 is TGTGCCAGCTCTCCAGAGGATACGCAGTATTTT.

This rearrangement joins TRBV5-1 to TRBJ2-1, with 11 nucleotides matching TRBD1. CDR3 length equals 17 residues. V was clipped by 1 base and J by 8 bases; unmatched bases: 11. Germline-derived CDR1 and CDR2 are SGHRS and YFSETQ. CDR3 sequence (DNA): TGCGCCAGCAGCTTGATTCTCGGACAGGGGGCTTTCTATGAGCAGTTCTTC. It translates to CASSLILGQGAFYEQFF.